This T cell receptor beta chain was captured by sequencing in a study of vaccination and CD4 T cells after COVID-19. The Oncomine TCR Beta short-read assay sequenced DNA from cultured CD4+ T cells. MiXCR was run by TCRdb on the PCR reads, yielding one entry per CDR3 protein. This repertoire shows 15,000 to 20,000 distinct CDR3 sequences, around half found once; its top ten account for about 12%. V lost 3 bases, J lost 7 bases, and 6 bases stayed unmatched. The germline CDR1 and CDR2 sequences are DFQATT and SNEGSKA (reference sequence). The CDR3 length is 14 residues. Regarding treatment: roughly 10-day PBMC culture with coronavirus spike peptide pools or control peptides (ViraFEST assay). To note about this clonotype: Its antigen is as yet unknown.

Specimen: CD4+ T cells from blood, cultured in vitro. The receptor's source is a human donor who had recovered from COVID-19. The V call is TRBV20-1, the J call TRBJ1-1; TRBD1 aligns across 12 bases. In DNA, the CDR3 is TGCAGTGCTAGGGGGGACAGGGGGCTTGGTGAAGCTTTCTTT. It specifies CSARGDRGLGEAFF.